This T cell receptor beta chain was identified in a study of shared clonotypes between healthy human individuals. General study results and limits: With few donors, the genetic and exposure-history diversity represented was limited. Deeper or shallower sequencing was expected to change how clonotypes are shared among donors.

Deep-level settings were used for running the assay. Using immunoSEQ multiplex PCR, the repertoire was profiled, and TCRdb retains in-frame clones only, with some absent. This sample has 2 million to 2.5 million clones, with over 85% found just once. In regard to this clone: Its antigen is unidentified.

From germline, CDR1 is MNHNY and CDR2 SVGAGI (reference sequence). The CDR3 consists of 15 residues. The V and J ends lost 2 bases and 5 bases respectively, with 15 bases between them. The sequencing sample was made of naive CD4+ T cells from PBMCs. As to subset: CD45RA+ positively selected. The TCR was taken from a man aged 18 to 35 in good health. Some clones in this sample may be carry-over from other donors' samples. This chain uses TRBV6-6 with TRBJ2-5, with a tentative D call TRBD1 (6 bases). CDR3 DNA sequence: TGTGCCAGCAGTTACCCGCAGGGGAGCGCGGAGACCCAGTACTTC. This translates into CASSYPQGSAETQYF.